This T cell receptor (beta chain) was sequenced during a study of T cells in Graves' hyperthyroidism and ophthalmopathy. V was pared by 3 bases and J by 3 bases, with 15 bases between. The CDR3 is 15 residues long. Hyperthyroidism, newly diagnosed and lasting under 2 months, affected patients aged 18 to 65. Thyroid ultrasound, orbital computed tomography, clinical symptoms, and serum thyroxine and TRAb underpinned diagnoses. Authors of the study amplified TCR beta CDR3 regions from RNA transcripts. RT-PCR in the first round (using the HTBI primer set) targeted the TCR CDR3. TCRdb reprocessed the multiplex PCR reads via MiXCR and lists one record per CDR3 protein. The sample consists of 200,000 to 250,000 distinct CDR3 sequences, about 17% of them appearing once.

The origin of this receptor is a woman aged 45-65 years with Graves' hyperthyroidism. The rearrangement joins TRBV12-3 or TRBV12-4 to TRBJ2-7, with a possible D match to TRBD2 (6 bases). The sequenced sample consisted of blood. As DNA, the CDR3 is TGTGCCAGCAGTTTTTGGGAGGAGGGGAGCTACGAGCAGTACTTC. Protein product: CASSFWEEGSYEQYF.